This T cell receptor (beta chain) stems from a study of blood T cell repertoires in COVID-19. Sequencing was performed with immunoSEQ multiplex PCR; in TCRdb, only in-frame clones are kept and a portion is missing. The sample comprises approximately 280,000 clones, around 90% of which are singletons, and under 7% rests with the top ten. This clone was recorded a few times. CDR3 size: 13 residues. V was shortened by 2 bases and J by 6 bases, with 10 bases between the two germline ends. What was sequenced was peripheral blood. This chain connects TRBV12-3 or TRBV12-4 to TRBJ1-1; unclear D gene. The origin of this receptor is a woman in her 30s with COVID-19, enrolled during active disease. This chain's CDR3 is CASSLKSGSEAFF. CDR3 DNA sequence: TGTGCCAGCAGTTTAAAGTCCGGGTCTGAAGCTTTCTTT.